These T cell receptor beta chains were read from a single sample in a study of CD8+ T cells in alopecia areata. Libraries were prepared by immunoSEQ multiplex PCR; TCRdb keeps only in-frame clonotypes and omits some of them. The sample holds about 87,000 clones, over 70% seen once. The source material was CD8+ T cells sorted from blood, sampled at roughly week 45, from a patient treated with tofacitinib. The source of these receptors is a human donor with alopecia areata. Both conserved end residues are part of each CDR3.

>TRBJ2-7|TRBV27
CASSSWGDRGNEQYF
>TRBJ1-1|TRBV2
CASTPTGNTEAFF
>TRBJ1-5|TRBV19
CASSIGGQANQPQHF
>TRBJ2-7|TRBV6-4
CASSYMGGDPYEQYF
>TRBJ1-5|TRBV23-1
CASSQSNVRGQPQHF
>TRBJ2-2|TRBV2
CASSGRVRGELFF
>TRBJ2-7|TRBV27
CASSALDRAYEQYF
>TRBJ1-5|TRBV7-2
CASSLAAGRVNQPQHF
>TRBJ1-1|TRBV30
CACRGDTEAFF
>TRBJ1-1|TRBV2
CASRLLSGTEAFF
>TRBJ1-6|TRBV30
CAWSDLGQGGSPLHF
>TRBJ1-5|TRBV7-8
CASSAGTGVGQPQHF
>TRBJ2-7|TRBV30
CAWSPAHGAYEQYF
>TRBJ2-7|TRBV19
CASSIKSGWDEQYF
>TRBJ2-3|TRBV7-2
CASSFHLGTDTQYF
>TRBJ2-1|TRBV7-9
CASNPVGQGYNEQFF
>TRBJ1-1|TRBV5-1
CASTLGGNTEAFF
>TRBJ2-4|TRBV2
CASIGRAGLPKNIQYF
>TRBJ2-1|TRBV5-1
CASSLKASGGHYNEQFF
>TRBJ2-7|TRBV4-1
CASSYRETYEQYF
>TRBJ2-1|TRBV4-3
CASSQSPGGGIDEQFF
>TRBJ2-7|TRBV2
CASSDYRGPYEQYF
>TRBJ2-3|TRBV19
CASSGPSGGVDTQYF
>TRBJ2-1|TRBV11-2
CASSLEAGGINEQFF
>TRBJ1-2|TRBV19
CASRKDRDEVDGYTF
>TRBJ1-2|TRBV4-3
CASSPRTGGDGYTF
>TRBJ1-5|TRBV7-2
CASSPGTGNQPQHF
>TRBJ2-5|TRBV2
CASRPSGVPLRAGETQYF
>TRBJ2-7|TRBV29-1
CSVQGATVYEQYF
>TRBJ2-5|TRBV30
CASTDRDSQETQYF
>TRBJ2-1|TRBV7-9
CASSQNNEQFF
>TRBJ1-1|TRBV30
CAWRGPNTEAFF
>TRBJ2-3|TRBV7-9
CASSPTGFDREGDTQYF
>TRBJ2-7|TRBV5-1
CASTTGTGPYEQYF
>TRBJ2-1|TRBV6-5
CASSRGLAGSDEQFF
>TRBJ1-5|TRBV19
CASSISGTSSNQPQHF
>TRBJ1-1|TRBV7-8
CASSLKAANTEAFF
>TRBJ2-3|TRBV27
CASSPLQGGTDTQYF
>TRBJ2-1|TRBV7-9
CASSSGPPVHEQFF
>TRBJ1-1|TRBV11-2
CASRNPTSEAFF
>TRBJ1-2|TRBV6-5
CASSYTGRATNYGYTF
>TRBJ2-3|TRBV7-9
CASSIGDTQYF
>TRBJ2-2|TRBV30
CAWGNTGELFF
>TRBJ2-7|TRBV6-5
CASSYSGQGTYEQYF
>TRBJ2-1|TRBV12-5
CASGLGTRGDEQFF
>TRBJ1-2|TRBV30
CAWRGDGYTF
>TRBJ2-2|TRBV5-1
CASSFRGMDTGELFF
>TRBJ1-1|TRBV7-9
CASSSSVMEQGTEAFF
>TRBJ1-1|TRBV4-1
CASSQNTEAFF
>TRBJ2-2|TRBV29-1
CSVDPSGGTGELFF
>TRBJ1-6|TRBV9
CASSVEVYNSPLHF
>TRBJ1-1|TRBV11-3
CASRDRGMNTEAFF
>NA|TRBV29-1
CSVEFLQGGYEQYF
>TRBJ2-7|TRBV11-2
CASSLGVPEQYF
>TRBJ1-1|TRBV15
CATSRDGKGTEAFF